This TCR beta chain was captured in a study of T-cell memory formation after mild COVID-19. With V trimmed by 6 bases and J by 5 bases, 9 bases remained unmatched. Germline V gives CDR1 SEHNR, CDR2 FQNEAQ (reference sequence). This CDR3 region has 15 residues. Each CDR3 protein gets one entry after TCRdb re-called the 5' RACE reads with MiXCR. The data hold tens of thousands of distinct CDR3 sequences, with roughly 17% observed a single time. The chain combines TRBV7-9 with TRBJ2-1; 8 nucleotides agree with TRBD2. Sequenced input: PBMCs or a T cell subset sorted from them (not recorded which). The source of this sequence is an adult woman who had mild COVID-19 (a few samples of this study predate the infection). Cell type and time point are not known. CDR3 in amino acids: CASRRGLAGNNEQFF. For the CDR3, the DNA is TGTGCCAGCAGGAGAGGGCTAGCGGGTAACAATGAGCAGTTCTTC.